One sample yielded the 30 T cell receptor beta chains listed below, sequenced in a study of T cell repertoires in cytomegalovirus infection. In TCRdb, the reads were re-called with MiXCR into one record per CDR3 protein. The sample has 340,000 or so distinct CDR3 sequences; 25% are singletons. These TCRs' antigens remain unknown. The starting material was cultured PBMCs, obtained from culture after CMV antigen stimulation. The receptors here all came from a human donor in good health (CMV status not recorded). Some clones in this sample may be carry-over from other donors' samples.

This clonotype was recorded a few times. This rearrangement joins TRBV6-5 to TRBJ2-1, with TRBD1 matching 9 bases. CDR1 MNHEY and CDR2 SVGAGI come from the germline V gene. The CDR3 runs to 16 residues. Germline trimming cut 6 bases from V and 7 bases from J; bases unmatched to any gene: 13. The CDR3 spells CASSRPGTGTKNEQFF. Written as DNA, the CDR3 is TGTGCCAGCAGCCGCCCCGGGACAGGGACCAAGAATGAGCAGTTCTTC.

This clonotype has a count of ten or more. CDR3 sequence: CASSFLGATTTDTQYF. DNA of the CDR3: TGTGCCAGCAGCTTTTTAGGGGCCACAACAACAGATACGCAGTATTTT. V and J are TRBV7-6 and TRBJ2-3, with D possibly TRBD1 on 5 matching bases. The CDR3 runs 16 residues. Trimming cost V 3 bases and J 3 bases, with 16 bases left between them. The germline gives CDR1 SGHVS, CDR2 FNYEAQ.

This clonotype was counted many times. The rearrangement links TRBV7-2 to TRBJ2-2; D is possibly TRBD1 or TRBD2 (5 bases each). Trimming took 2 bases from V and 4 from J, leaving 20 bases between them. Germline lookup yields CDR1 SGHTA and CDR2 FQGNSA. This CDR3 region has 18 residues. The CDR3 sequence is CASSLYPLWGNRTGELFF. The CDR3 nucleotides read TGTGCCAGCAGCTTATACCCCCTTTGGGGGAATCGCACCGGGGAGCTGTTTTTT.

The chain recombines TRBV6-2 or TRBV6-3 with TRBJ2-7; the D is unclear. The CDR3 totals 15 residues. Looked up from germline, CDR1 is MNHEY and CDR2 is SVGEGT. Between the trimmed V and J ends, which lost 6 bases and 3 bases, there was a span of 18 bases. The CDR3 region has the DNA TGTGCCAGCAGCCGAGCTTGGCAGGTAGACTACGAGCAGTACTTC. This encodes CASSRAWQVDYEQYF.

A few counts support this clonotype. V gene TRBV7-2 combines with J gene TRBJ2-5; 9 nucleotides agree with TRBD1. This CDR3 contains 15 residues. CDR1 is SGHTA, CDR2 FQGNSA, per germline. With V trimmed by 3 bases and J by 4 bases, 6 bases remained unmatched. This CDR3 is CASSLGGQGGETQYF. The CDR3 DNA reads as TGTGCCAGCAGCTTGGGGGGACAGGGAGGAGAGACCCAGTACTTC.

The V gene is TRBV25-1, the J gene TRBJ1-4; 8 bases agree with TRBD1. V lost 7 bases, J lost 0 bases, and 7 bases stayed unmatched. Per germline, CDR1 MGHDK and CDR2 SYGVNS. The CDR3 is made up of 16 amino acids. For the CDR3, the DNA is TGTGCCAGCACCAACAGGACAGGGACAACTAATGAAAAACTGTTTTTT. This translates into CASTNRTGTTNEKLFF.

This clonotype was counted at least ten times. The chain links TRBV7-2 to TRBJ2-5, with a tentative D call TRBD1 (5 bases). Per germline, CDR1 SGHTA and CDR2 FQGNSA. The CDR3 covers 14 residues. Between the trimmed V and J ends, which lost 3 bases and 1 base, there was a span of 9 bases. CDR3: CASSLWGGQETQYF. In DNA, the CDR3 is TGTGCCAGCAGCTTGTGGGGCGGCCAAGAGACCCAGTACTTC.

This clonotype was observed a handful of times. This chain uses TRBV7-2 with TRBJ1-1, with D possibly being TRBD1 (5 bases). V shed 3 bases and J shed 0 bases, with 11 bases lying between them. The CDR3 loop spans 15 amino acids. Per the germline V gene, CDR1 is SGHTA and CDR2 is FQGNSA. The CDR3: CASSFRGLMNTEAFF. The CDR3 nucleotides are TGTGCCAGCAGCTTTCGGGGACTTATGAACACTGAAGCTTTCTTT.

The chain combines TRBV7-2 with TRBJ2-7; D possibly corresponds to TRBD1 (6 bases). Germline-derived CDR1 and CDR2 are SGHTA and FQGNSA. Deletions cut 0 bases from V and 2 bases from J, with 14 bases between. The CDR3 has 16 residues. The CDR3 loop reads CASSLAGTQGTYEQYF. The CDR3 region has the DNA TGTGCCAGCAGCTTAGCGGGGACACAAGGGACCTACGAGCAGTACTTC.

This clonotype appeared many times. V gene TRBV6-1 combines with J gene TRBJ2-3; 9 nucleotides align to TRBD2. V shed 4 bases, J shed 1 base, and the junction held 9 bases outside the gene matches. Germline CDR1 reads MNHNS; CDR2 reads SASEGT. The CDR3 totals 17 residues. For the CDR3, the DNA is TGTGCCAGCAGTGGCCTCGGGACTAGCAGACGCACAGATACGCAGTATTTT. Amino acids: CASSGLGTSRRTDTQYF.

CDR3 sequence (DNA): TGTGCCAGCAGTCCAGCTCATACAGTGAACACTGAAGCTTTCTTT. Amino acid sequence: CASSPAHTVNTEAFF. The V call is TRBV28, the J call TRBJ1-1; D is undetermined. The V end lost 5 bases, the J end lost 0 bases, and 13 bases lay between the germline ends. Germline V lookup: CDR1 MDHEN, CDR2 SYDVKM. The CDR3 sequence is 15 residues long.

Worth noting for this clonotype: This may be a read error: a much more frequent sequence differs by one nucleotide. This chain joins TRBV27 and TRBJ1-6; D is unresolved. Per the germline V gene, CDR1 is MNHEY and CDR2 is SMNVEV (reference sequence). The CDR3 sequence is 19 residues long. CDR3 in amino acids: CASSLTLRGHSSYNSPIHF. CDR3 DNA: TGTGCCAGCAGTTTAACCCTGAGAGGCCACAGCTCCTATAATTCACCCATCCACTTT.

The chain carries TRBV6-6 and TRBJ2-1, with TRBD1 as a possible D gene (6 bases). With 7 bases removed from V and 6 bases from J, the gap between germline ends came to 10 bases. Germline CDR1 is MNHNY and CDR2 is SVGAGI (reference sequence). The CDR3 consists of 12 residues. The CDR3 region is CASTRTANEQFF. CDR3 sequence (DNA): TGTGCCAGCACCCGGACAGCCAATGAGCAGTTCTTC.

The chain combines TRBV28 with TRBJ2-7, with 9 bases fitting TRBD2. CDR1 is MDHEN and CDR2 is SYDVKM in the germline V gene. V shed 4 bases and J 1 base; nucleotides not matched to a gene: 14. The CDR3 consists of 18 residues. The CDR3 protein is CASSYVPSGDPLSYEQYF. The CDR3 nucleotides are TGTGCCAGCAGTTATGTCCCTAGCGGGGACCCTTTATCCTACGAGCAGTACTTC. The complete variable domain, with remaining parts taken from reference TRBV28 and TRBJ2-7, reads DVKVTQSSRYLVKRTGEKVFLECVQDMDHENMFWYRQDPGLGLRLIYFSYDVKMKEKGDIPEGYSVSREKKERFSLILESASTNQTSMYLCASSYVPSGDPLSYEQYFGPGTRLTVT.

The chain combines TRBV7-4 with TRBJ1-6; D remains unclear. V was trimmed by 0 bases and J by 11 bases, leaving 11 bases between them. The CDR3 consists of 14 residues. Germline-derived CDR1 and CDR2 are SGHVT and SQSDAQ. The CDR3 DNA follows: TGTGCCAGCAGCTTAGCGCAAGGTCCCCCACCCCTCCACTTT. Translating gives CASSLAQGPPPLHF.

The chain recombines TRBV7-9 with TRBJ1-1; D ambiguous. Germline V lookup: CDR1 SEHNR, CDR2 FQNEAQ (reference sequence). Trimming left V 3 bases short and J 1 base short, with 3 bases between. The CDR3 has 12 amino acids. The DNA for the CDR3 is TGTGCCAGCAGCTTCACGAACACTGAAGCTTTCTTT. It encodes CASSFTNTEAFF.

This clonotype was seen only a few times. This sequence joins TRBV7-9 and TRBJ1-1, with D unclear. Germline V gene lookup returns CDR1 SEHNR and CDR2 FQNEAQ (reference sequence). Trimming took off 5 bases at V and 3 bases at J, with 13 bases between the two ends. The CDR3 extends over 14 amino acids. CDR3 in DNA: TGTGCCAGCAGCCCGGGCGGGGATTACACTGAAGCTTTCTTT. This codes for CASSPGGDYTEAFF. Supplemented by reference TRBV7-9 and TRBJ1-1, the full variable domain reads DTGVSQNPRHKITKRGQNVTFRCDPISEHNRLYWYRQTLGQGPEFLTYFQNEAQLEKSRLLSDRFSAERPKGSFSTLEIQRTEQGDSAMYLCASSPGGDYTEAFFGQGTRLTVV.

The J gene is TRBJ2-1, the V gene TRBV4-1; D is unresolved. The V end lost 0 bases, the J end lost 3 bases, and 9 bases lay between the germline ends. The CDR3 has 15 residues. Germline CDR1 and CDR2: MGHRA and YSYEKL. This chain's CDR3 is CASSQEVGGYNEQFF. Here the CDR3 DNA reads TGCGCCAGCAGCCAAGAGGTAGGCGGCTACAATGAGCAGTTCTTC.

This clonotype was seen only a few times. The CDR3 sequence is CASSSAGMGIDQPQHF. In nucleotides, the CDR3 is TGTGCCAGCAGCTCTGCGGGGATGGGGATTGATCAGCCCCAGCATTTT. V is TRBV5-6 and J is TRBJ1-5; D not certain. Germline V gene sequence: CDR1 SGHDT, CDR2 YYEEEE. V lost 3 bases and J 5 bases, leaving 18 bases between the germline ends. The CDR3 extends over 16 amino acids.

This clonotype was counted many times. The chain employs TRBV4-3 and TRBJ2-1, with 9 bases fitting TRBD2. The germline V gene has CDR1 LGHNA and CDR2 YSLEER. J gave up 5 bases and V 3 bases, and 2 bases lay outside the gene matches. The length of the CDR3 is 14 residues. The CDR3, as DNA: TGCGCCAGCAGCCATTCTAGCGGGAACAATGAGCAGTTCTTC. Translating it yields CASSHSSGNNEQFF.

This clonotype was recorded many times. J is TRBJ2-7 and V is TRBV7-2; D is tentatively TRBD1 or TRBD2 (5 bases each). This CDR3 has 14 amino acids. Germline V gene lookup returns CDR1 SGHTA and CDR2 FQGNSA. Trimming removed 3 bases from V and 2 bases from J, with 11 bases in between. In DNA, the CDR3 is TGTGCCAGCAGCTTCCGGGACGGGCCCTACGAGCAGTACGTC. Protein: CASSFRDGPYEQYV.

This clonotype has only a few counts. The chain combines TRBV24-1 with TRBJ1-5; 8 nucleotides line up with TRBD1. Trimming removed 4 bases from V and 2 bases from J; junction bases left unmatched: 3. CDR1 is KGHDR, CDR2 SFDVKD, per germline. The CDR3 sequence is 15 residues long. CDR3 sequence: CATSDPDRGNQPQHF. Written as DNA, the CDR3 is TGTGCCACCAGTGACCCGGACAGGGGCAATCAGCCCCAGCATTTT.

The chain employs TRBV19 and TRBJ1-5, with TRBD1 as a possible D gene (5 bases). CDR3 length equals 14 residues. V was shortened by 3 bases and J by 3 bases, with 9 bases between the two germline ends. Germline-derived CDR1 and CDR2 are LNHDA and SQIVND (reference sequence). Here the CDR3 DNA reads TGTGCCAGTAGTATGTTAGGACACAATCAGCCCCAGCATTTT. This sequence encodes CASSMLGHNQPQHF.

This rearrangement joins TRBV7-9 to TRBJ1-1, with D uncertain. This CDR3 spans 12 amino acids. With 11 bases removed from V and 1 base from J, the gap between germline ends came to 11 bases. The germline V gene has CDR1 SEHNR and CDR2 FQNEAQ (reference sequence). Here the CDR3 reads CAVRAENTEAFF. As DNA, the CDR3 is TGTGCCGTTCGGGCTGAGAACACTGAAGCTTTCTTT. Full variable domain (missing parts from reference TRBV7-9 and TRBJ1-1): DTGVSQNPRHKITKRGQNVTFRCDPISEHNRLYWYRQTLGQGPEFLTYFQNEAQLEKSRLLSDRFSAERPKGSFSTLEIQRTEQGDSAMYLCAVRAENTEAFFGQGTRLTVV.

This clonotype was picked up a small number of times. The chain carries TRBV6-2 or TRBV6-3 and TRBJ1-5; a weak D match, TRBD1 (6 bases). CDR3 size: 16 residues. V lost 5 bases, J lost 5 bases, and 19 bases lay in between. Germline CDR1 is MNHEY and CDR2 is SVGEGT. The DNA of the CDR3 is TGTGCCAGCAGTAAATCGTGGACAGTACCCTATCAGCCCCAGCATTTT. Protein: CASSKSWTVPYQPQHF.

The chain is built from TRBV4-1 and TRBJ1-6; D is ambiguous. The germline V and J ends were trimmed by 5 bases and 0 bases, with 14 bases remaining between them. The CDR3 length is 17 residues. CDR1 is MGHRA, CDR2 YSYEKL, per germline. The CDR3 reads CASSERYSGSYNSPLHF. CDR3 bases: TGCGCCAGCAGCGAGCGTTATAGCGGCTCCTATAATTCACCCCTCCACTTT.

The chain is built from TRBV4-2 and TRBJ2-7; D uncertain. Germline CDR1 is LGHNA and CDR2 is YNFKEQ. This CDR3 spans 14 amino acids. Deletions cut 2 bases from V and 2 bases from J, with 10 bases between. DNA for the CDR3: TGTGCCAGCAGCCAATTGCAGACCCCCTACGAGCAGTACTTC. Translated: CASSQLQTPYEQYF.

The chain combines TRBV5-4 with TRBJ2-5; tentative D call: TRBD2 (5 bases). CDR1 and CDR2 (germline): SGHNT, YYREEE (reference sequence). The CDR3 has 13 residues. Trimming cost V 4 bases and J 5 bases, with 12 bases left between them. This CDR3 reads CASSRTDGETQYF. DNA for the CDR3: TGTGCCAGCAGCCGGACTGATGGGGAGACCCAGTACTTC.

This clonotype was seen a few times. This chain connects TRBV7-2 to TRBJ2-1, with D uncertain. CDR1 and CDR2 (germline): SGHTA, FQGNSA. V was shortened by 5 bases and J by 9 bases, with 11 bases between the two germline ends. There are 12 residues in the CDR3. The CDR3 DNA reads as TGTGCCAGCAGCCACCTATACGGTGAGCAGTTCTTC. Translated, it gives CASSHLYGEQFF.

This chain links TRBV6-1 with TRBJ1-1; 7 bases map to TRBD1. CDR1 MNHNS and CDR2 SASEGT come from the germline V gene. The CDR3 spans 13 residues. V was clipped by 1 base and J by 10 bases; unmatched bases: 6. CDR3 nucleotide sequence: TGTGCCAGCAGTGAAGAAAGGTACAGGGGAGCTTTCTTT. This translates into CASSEERYRGAFF.